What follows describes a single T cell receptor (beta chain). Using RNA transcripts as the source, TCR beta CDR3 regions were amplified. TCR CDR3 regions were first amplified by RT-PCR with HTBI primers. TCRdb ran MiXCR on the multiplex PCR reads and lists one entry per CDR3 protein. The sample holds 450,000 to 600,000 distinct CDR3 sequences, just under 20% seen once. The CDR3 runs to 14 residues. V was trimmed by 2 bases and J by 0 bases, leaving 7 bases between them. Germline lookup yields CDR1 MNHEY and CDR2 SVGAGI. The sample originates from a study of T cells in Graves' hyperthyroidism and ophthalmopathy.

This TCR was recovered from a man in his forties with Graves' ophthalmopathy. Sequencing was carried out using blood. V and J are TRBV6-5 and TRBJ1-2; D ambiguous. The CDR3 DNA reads TGTGCCAGCAGTTACACAGCTTCTAACTATGGCTACACCTTC. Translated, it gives CASSYTASNYGYTF.